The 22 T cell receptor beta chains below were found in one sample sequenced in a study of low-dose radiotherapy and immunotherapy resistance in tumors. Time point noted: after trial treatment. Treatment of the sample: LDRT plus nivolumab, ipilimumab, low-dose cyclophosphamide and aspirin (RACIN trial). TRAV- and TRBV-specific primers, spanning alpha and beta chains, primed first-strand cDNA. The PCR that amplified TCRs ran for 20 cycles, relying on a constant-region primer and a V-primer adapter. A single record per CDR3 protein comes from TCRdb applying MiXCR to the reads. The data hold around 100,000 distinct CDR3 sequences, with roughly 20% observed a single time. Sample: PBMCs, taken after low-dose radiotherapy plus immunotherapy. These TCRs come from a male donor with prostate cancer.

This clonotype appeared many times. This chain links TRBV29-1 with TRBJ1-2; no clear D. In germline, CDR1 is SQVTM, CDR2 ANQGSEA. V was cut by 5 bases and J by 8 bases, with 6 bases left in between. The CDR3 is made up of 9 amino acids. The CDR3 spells CSVYEGYTF. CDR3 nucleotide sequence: TGCAGCGTTTACGAGGGCTACACCTTC.

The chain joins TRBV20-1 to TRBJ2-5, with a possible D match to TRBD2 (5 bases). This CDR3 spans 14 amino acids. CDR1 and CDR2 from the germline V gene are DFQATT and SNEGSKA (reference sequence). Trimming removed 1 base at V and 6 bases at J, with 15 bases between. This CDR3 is CSARAPGLWKTQYF. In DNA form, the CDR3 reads TGCAGTGCTAGAGCCCCGGGATTGTGGAAGACCCAGTACTTC.

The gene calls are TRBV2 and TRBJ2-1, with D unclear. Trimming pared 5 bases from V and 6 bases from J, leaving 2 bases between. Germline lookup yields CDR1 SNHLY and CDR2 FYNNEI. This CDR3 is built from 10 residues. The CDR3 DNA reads TGTGCCAGCAGTACCAATGAGCAGTTCTTC. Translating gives CASSTNEQFF.

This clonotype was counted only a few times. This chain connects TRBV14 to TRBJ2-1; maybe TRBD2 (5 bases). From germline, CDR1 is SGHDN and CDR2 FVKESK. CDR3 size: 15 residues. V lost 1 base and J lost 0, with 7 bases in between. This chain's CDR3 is CASSQVSGSYNEQFF. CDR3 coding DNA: TGTGCCAGCAGCCAAGTAAGCGGCTCCTACAATGAGCAGTTCTTC.

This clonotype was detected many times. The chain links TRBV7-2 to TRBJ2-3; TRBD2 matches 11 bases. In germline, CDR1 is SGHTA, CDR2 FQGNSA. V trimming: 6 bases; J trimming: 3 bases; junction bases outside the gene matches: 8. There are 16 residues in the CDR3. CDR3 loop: CASRNHSGGATDTQYF. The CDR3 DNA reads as TGTGCCAGCAGGAATCATAGCGGGGGGGCGACAGATACGCAGTATTTT.

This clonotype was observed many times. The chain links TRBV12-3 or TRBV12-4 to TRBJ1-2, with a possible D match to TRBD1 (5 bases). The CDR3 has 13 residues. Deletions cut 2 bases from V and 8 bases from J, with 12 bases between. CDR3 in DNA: TGTGCCAGCAGTTTAACTCGGGGGGGAGGCTACACCTTC. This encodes CASSLTRGGGYTF.

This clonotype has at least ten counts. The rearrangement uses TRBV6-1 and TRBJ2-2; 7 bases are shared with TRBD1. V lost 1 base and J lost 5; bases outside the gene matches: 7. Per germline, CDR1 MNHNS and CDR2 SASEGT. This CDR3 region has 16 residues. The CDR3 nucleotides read TGTGCCAGCAGTGAAGTTCTGACAGGGTTAACCGGGGAGCTGTTTTTT. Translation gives CASSEVLTGLTGELFF.

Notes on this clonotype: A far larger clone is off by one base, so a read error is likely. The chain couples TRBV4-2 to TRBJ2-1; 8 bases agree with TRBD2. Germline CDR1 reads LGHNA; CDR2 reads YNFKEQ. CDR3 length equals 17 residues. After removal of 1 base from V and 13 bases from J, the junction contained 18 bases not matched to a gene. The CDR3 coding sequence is TGTGCCAGCAGCCAAGGGGAGGTAGCGGGGATCCAAGAGACCCAGTTCTTC. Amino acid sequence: CASSQGEVAGIQETQFF.

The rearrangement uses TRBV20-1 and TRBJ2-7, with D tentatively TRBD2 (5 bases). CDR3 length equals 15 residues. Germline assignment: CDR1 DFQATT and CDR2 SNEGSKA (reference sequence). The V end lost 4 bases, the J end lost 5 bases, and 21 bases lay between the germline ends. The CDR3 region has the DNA TGCAGTGCTACCCCCACGGGGATTGGGATCCACGAGCAGTACTTC. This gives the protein CSATPTGIGIHEQYF.

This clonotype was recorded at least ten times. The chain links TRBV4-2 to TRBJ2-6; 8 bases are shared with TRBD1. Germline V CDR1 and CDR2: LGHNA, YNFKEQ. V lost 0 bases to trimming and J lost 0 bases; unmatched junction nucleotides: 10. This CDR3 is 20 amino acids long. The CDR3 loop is CASSQDWSGTGYSGANVLTF. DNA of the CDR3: TGTGCCAGCAGCCAAGATTGGTCTGGGACAGGATACTCTGGGGCCAACGTCCTGACTTTC.

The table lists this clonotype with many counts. As DNA, the CDR3 is TGTGCCACCAGCAGAGACCGGCGGGGGGGCCAAGAGACCCAGTACTTC. Protein sequence: CATSRDRRGGQETQYF. V usage is TRBV15 and J usage is TRBJ2-5; 9 bases align to TRBD2. Germline trimming cut 0 bases from V and 1 base from J; bases unmatched to any gene: 3. Germline V gene lookup returns CDR1 LNHNV and CDR2 YYDKDF (reference sequence). CDR3 length equals 16 residues.

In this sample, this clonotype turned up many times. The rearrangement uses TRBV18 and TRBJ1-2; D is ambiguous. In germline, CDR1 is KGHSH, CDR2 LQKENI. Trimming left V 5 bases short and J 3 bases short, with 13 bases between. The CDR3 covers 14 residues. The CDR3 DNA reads TGTGCCAGCTCATCTTCTGGAGAGTACTATGGCTACACCTTC. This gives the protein CASSSSGEYYGYTF. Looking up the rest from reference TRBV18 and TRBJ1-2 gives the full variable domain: NAGVMQNPRHLVRRRGQEARLRCSPMKGHSHVYWYRQLPEEGLKFMVYLQKENIIDESGMPKERFSAEFPKEGPSILRIQQVVRGDSAAYFCASSSSGEYYGYTFGSGTRLTVV.

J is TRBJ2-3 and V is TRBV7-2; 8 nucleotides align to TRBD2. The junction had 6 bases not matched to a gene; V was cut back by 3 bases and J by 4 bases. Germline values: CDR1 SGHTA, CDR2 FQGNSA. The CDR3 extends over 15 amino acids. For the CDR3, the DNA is TGTGCCAGCAGCTTCGGCCCGACTAGCGCAGATACGCAGTATTTT. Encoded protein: CASSFGPTSADTQYF. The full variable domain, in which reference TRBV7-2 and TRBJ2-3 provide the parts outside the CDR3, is GAGVSQSPSNKVTEKGKDVELRCDPISGHTALYWYRQSLGQGLEFLIYFQGNSAPDKSGLPSDRFSAERTGGSVSTLTIQRTQQEDSAVYLCASSFGPTSADTQYFGPGTRLTVL.

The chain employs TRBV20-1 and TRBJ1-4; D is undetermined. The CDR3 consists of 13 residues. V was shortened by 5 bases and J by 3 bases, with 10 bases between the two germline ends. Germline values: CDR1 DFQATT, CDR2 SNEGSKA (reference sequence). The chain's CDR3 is CSALHSSNEKLFF. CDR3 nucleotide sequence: TGCAGTGCTCTTCACAGTTCTAATGAAAAACTGTTTTTT.

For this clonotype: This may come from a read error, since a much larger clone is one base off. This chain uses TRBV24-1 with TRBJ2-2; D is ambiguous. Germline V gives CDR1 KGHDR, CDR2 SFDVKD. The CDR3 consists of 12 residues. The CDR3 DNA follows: TGTGCCACCGGTGAGAGCGTCGGGGAGCTGTTTTTT. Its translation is CATGESVGELFF.

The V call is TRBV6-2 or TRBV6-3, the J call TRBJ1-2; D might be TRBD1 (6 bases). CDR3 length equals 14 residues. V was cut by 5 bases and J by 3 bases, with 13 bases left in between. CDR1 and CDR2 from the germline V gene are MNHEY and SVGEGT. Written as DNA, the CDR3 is TGTGCCAGCAGTGAATCAGGACAGTACTATGGCTACACCTTC. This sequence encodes CASSESGQYYGYTF.

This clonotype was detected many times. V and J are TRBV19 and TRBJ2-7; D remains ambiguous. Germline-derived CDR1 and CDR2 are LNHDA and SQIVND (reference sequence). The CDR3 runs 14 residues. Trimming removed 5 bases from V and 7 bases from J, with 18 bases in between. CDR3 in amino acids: CASSDQVGNSEQYF. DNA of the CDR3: TGTGCCAGTAGTGACCAGGTTGGGAATTCGGAGCAGTACTTC.

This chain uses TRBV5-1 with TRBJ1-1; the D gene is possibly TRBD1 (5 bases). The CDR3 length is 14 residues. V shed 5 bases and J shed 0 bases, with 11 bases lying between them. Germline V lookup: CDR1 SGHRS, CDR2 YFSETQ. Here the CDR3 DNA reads TGCGCCAGCAGGTCAGGGAGTGTGAACACTGAAGCTTTCTTT. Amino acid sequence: CASRSGSVNTEAFF.

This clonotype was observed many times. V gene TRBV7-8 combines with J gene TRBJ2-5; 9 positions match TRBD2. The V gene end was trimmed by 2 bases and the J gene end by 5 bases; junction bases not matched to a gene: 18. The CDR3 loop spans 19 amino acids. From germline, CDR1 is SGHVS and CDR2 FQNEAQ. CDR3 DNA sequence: TGTGCCAGCAGCTTATTTTCGAGTACGGCGGGGGGGCCGGTGGAGACCCAGTACTTC. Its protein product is CASSLFSSTAGGPVETQYF.

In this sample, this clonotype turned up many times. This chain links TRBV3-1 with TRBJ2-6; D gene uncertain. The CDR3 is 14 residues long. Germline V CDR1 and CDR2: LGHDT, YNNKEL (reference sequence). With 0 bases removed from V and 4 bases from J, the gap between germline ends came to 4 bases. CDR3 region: CASSQEPGANVLTF. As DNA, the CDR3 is TGTGCCAGCAGCCAAGAACCCGGGGCCAACGTCCTGACTTTC.

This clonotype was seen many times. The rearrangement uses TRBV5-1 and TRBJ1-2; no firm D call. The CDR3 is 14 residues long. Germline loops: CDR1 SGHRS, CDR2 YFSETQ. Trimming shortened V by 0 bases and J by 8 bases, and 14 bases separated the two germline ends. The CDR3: CASSLEASQRGYTF. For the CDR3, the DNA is TGCGCCAGCAGCTTGGAGGCTTCACAGAGGGGCTACACCTTC.

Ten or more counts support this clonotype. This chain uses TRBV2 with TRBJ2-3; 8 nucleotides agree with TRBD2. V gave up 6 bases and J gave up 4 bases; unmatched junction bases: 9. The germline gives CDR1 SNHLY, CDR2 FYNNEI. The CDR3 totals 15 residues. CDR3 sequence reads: CASSYGGAMSDTQYF. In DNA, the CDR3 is TGTGCCAGCAGCTACGGGGGGGCCATGTCAGATACGCAGTATTTT.